The 12 T cell receptor beta chains in this list originate from one sample, sequenced in a study of CD8+CD57+ T cells in acquired aplastic anemia. It was genomic DNA that served as the template for profiling TCR beta VDJ and CDR3. One entry per CDR3 protein, called by TCRdb with MiXCR from the reads. The repertoire holds more than 95,000 distinct CDR3 sequences, about 40% seen once, with around 2.5% in the top ten. Patients chosen for sequencing had shown CD8+CD57+ cell expansion by flow cytometry. Sequencing used sorted CD4+, CD8+, or CD8+CD57+ T cells (not recorded which) from PBMCs. Every receptor here comes from a human donor with aplastic anemia.

This sequence joins TRBV19 and TRBJ1-6; 8 positions match TRBD1. CDR1 and CDR2 from the germline V gene are LNHDA and SQIVND (reference sequence). Germline trimming cut 7 bases from V and 6 bases from J; bases unmatched to any gene: 11. CDR3 size: 16 residues. CDR3 region: CASTTAGGASNSPLHF. DNA of the CDR3: TGTGCCAGTACCACGGCAGGGGGCGCGAGTAATTCACCCCTCCACTTT.

The chain employs TRBV6-2 or TRBV6-3 and TRBJ2-5; 7 bases align to TRBD2. Germline assignment: CDR1 MNHEY and CDR2 SVGEGT. This CDR3 contains 13 residues. Germline trimming cut 6 bases from V and 6 bases from J; bases unmatched to any gene: 7. CDR3 bases: TGTGCCAGCAGACTACTAGCGCTGCAGACCCAGTACTTC. Translated: CASRLLALQTQYF.

The rearrangement uses TRBV19 and TRBJ1-1; D not certain. Trimming took off 3 bases at V and 0 bases at J, with 8 bases between the two ends. The CDR3 covers 14 residues. The germline CDR1 and CDR2 sequences are LNHDA and SQIVND (reference sequence). CDR3 coding DNA: TGTGCCAGTAGTATCTCTAACATGAACACTGAAGCTTTCTTT. This codes for CASSISNMNTEAFF.

Many counts were recorded for this clonotype. A read error may be the cause here, since a much bigger clone is one base away. The CDR3 ends on some other residue instead of the conserved phenylalanine or tryptophan, so this is likely a read error. The rearrangement uses TRBV29-1 and TRBJ2-3; D remains unclear. The CDR3 spans 12 residues. Trimming left V 8 bases short and J 6 bases short, with 15 bases between. Germline V gene lookup returns CDR1 SQVTM and CDR2 ANQGSEA. The CDR3 sequence is CSSQAGVDTQYS. DNA for the CDR3: TGCAGCAGCCAGGCAGGAGTCGATACGCAGTATTCT.

This clonotype was observed at least ten times. The V gene is TRBV10-3, the J gene TRBJ1-5; tentatively, D is TRBD1 (5 bases). Deletions cut 5 bases from V and 4 bases from J, with 15 bases between. The CDR3 is 15 residues long. CDR1 and CDR2 from the germline V gene are ENHRY and SYGVKD. The DNA of the CDR3 is TGTGCCATCAGTCAAGGGGCCCATGAAAATCAGCCCCAGCATTTT. Its protein product is CAISQGAHENQPQHF.

The J gene is TRBJ2-1, the V gene TRBV2; TRBD2 aligns across 9 bases. The CDR3 runs to 15 residues. The germline V gene has CDR1 SNHLY and CDR2 FYNNEI. The trim removed 8 bases at V and 4 bases at J, leaving 9 bases unmatched. CDR3 in amino acids: CASGRATSGYNEQFF. The CDR3 DNA is TGTGCCAGCGGTCGAGCGACTAGCGGATACAATGAGCAGTTCTTC.

This clonotype occurred many times. The V gene is TRBV19, the J gene TRBJ1-2; tentatively, D is TRBD1 (6 bases). The CDR3 spans 13 residues. The V gene lost 7 bases and the J gene lost 7 bases, with 16 bases spanning the gap. Germline values: CDR1 LNHDA, CDR2 SQIVND (reference sequence). As DNA, the CDR3 is TGTGCCAGTAAACGGGACACTCGGATTGGCTACACCTTC. It translates to CASKRDTRIGYTF.

The table lists this clonotype with many counts. The chain links TRBV6-5 to TRBJ2-7; 7 positions agree with TRBD1. The V and J ends lost 6 bases and 1 base, in that order; junction bases with no gene match: 3. The germline V gene has CDR1 MNHEY and CDR2 SVGAGI. The CDR3 has 13 residues. The CDR3 coding sequence is TGTGCCAGCAGCAACAGGGGATCCTACGAGCAGTACTTC. Residues: CASSNRGSYEQYF.

In the case of this clonotype: Mismatch with germline at one junction end may stem from a read error. V usage is TRBV6-5 and J usage is TRBJ1-3, with TRBD1 as a possible D gene (6 bases). The CDR3 extends over 17 amino acids. Germline CDR1 MNHEY, CDR2 SVGAGI. The CDR3 protein is CASSYGTGQSSGNTTYF. In DNA, the CDR3 is TGTGCCAGCAGTTACGGAACCGGACAGAGCTCTGGAAACACCACATATTTT.

CDR3 region: CATSIQGAFTYGYTF. In nucleotides, the CDR3 is TGTGCCACCTCGATACAGGGGGCGTTTACCTATGGCTACACCTTC. This chain links TRBV10-3 with TRBJ1-2, with 9 bases lining up with TRBD1. V lost 10 bases to trimming and J lost 4 bases; unmatched junction nucleotides: 13. CDR1 is ENHRY and CDR2 is SYGVKD in the germline V gene. This CDR3 is 15 amino acids long.

Comment on this clonotype: A read error may produce the germline difference seen at one junction end. V usage is TRBV20-1 and J usage is TRBJ2-1; TRBD2 matches at 8 bases. The germline V gene has CDR1 DFQATT and CDR2 SNEGSKA (reference sequence). The CDR3 loop spans 16 amino acids. CDR3 amino acids: CSARVPKGLANNEQSF. CDR3 nucleotides: TGCAGTGCTAGAGTACCGAAAGGACTAGCTAACAATGAGCAGTCCTTC.

The chain is built from TRBV11-2 and TRBJ2-4, with D maybe TRBD2 (6 bases). The CDR3 totals 13 residues. V dropped 4 bases and J dropped 9 bases, with 13 bases sitting between them. Germline assignment: CDR1 SGHAT and CDR2 FQNNGV. CDR3 DNA sequence: TGTGCCAGCAGCTCGGGACTCTCCAGCATTCAGTACTTC. Its protein product is CASSSGLSSIQYF.